Each of the 32 T cell receptor beta chains below was sequenced from the same sample in a study of OX40 agonist ivuxolimab in advanced cancers. Method: immunoSEQ multiplex PCR; TCRdb's copy keeps in-frame clones and lacks some. The table shows tens of thousands of clones, with 81% occurring only once. The sample consisted of CD4+ or CD8+ T cells sorted from blood, taken in a trial of the OX40 agonist ivuxolimab. The source of these receptors is an adult with an advanced solid tumor such as melanoma, head and neck, liver or kidney cancer.

This chain joins TRBV27 and TRBJ2-3; 9 positions match TRBD2. With V trimmed by 5 bases and J by 2 bases, 8 bases remained unmatched. Germline loops: CDR1 MNHEY, CDR2 SMNVEV (reference sequence). This CDR3 is built from 16 residues. This chain's CDR3 is CASSPLSGSLTDTQYF. The DNA for the CDR3 is TGTGCCAGCAGTCCTCTTAGCGGGAGCCTCACAGATACGCAGTATTTT.

The table lists this clone with a few counts. V usage is TRBV2 and J usage is TRBJ1-6, with D perhaps matching TRBD1 (5 bases). Germline V gene lookup returns CDR1 SNHLY and CDR2 FYNNEI. V gave up 4 bases and J gave up 0 bases, with 13 bases separating them. The CDR3 loop spans 17 amino acids. Written as DNA, the CDR3 is TGTGCCAGCAGTGGATCTCGGGGGAGCTCCTATAATTCACCCCTCCACTTT. Translated, it gives CASSGSRGSSYNSPLHF.

The chain is built from TRBV27 and TRBJ2-3, with unresolved D. This CDR3 is built from 11 residues. V was trimmed by 6 bases and J by 3 bases, leaving 4 bases between them. From germline, CDR1 is MNHEY and CDR2 SMNVEV (reference sequence). CDR3 sequence: CASRETDTQYF. CDR3 nucleotide sequence: TGTGCCAGCAGGGAAACAGATACGCAGTATTTT.

V and J are TRBV28 and TRBJ2-7; no clear D. The germline V gene encodes CDR1 MDHEN and CDR2 SYDVKM. This CDR3 has 15 residues. Trimming took 6 bases from V and 0 from J, leaving 15 bases between them. CDR3 coding DNA: TGTGCCAGCAGAGCCACAGTGCCCTCCTCCTACGAGCAGTACGTC. Translation: CASRATVPSSYEQYV.

This clone counts as medium-sized. The chain carries TRBV7-2 and TRBJ1-1; no clear D. The V and J ends lost 4 bases and 11 bases respectively, with 17 bases between them. Germline V lookup: CDR1 SGHTA, CDR2 FQGNSA. The CDR3 is 13 amino acids. Here the CDR3 DNA reads TGTGCCAGCAGCTCCACCCCGACCCAGGAGGCTTTCTTT. Encoded protein: CASSSTPTQEAFF. Variable domain in full (rest from reference TRBV7-2 and TRBJ1-1): GAGVSQSPSNKVTEKGKDVELRCDPISGHTALYWYRQSLGQGLEFLIYFQGNSAPDKSGLPSDRFSAERTGGSVSTLTIQRTQQEDSAVYLCASSSTPTQEAFFGQGTRLTVV.

This clone was counted only a few times. The rearrangement uses TRBV7-2 and TRBJ1-2, with TRBD1 identical over 10 bases. CDR1 and CDR2 from the germline V gene are SGHTA and FQGNSA. This CDR3 has 15 amino acids. Trimming cost V 5 bases and J 4 bases; bases outside gene matches: 7. The CDR3 bases are TGTGCCAGCAGCATCGGACAGGGGGGAACCTATGGCTACACCTTC. Amino acids: CASSIGQGGTYGYTF.

V and J are TRBV10-1 and TRBJ1-1; 7 nucleotides line up with TRBD1. The V gene end was trimmed by 5 bases and the J gene end by 5 bases; junction bases not matched to a gene: 5. CDR3 length: 13 amino acids. Germline CDR1 WNHNN, CDR2 SYGVQD (reference sequence). CDR3 residues: CASSLTGWTEAFF. CDR3 nucleotide sequence: TGCGCCAGCAGTCTGACAGGGTGGACTGAAGCTTTCTTT.

CDR3 in DNA: TGTGCCAGCAGCTTTAGCGTGCGGGAGGGACGCTACGAGCAGTACTTC. This gives the protein CASSFSVREGRYEQYF. The chain recombines TRBV7-6 with TRBJ2-5; TRBD2 matches at 9 bases. The assigned J gene may be wrong: the sequence end matches TRBJ2-7 better. Germline CDR1 and CDR2: SGHVS and FNYEAQ. The CDR3 length is 16 residues.

The chain has TRBV2 and TRBJ1-1, with D possibly TRBD1 on 6 matching bases. CDR1 is SNHLY, CDR2 FYNNEI, per germline. This CDR3 is built from 12 residues. V was trimmed by 6 bases and J by 2 bases, leaving 7 bases between them. The CDR3 coding sequence is TGTGCCAGCAGGGACAGTAACACTGAAGCTTTCTTT. Its translation is CASRDSNTEAFF.

The chain links TRBV25-1 to TRBJ2-1; D may be TRBD2 (6 bases). CDR3 length equals 14 residues. Germline values: CDR1 MGHDK, CDR2 SYGVNS. V lost 3 bases and J lost 6, with 12 bases in between. The CDR3 here is CASSELGEANEQFF. DNA for the CDR3: TGTGCCAGCAGTGAGTTAGGGGAGGCCAATGAGCAGTTCTTC.

The J gene is TRBJ2-2, the V gene TRBV19; no definite D call. V gave up 5 bases and J gave up 3 bases, with 10 bases separating them. There are 14 residues in the CDR3. Per germline, CDR1 LNHDA and CDR2 SQIVND (reference sequence). CDR3 bases: TGTGCCAGTAGTTACGACACCTACACCGGGGAGCTGTTTTTT. This encodes CASSYDTYTGELFF.

The chain combines TRBV6-6 with TRBJ1-5; D gene uncertain. This CDR3 spans 16 amino acids. Germline V lookup: CDR1 MNHNY, CDR2 SVGAGI (reference sequence). The V end lost 4 bases, the J end lost 2 bases, and 15 bases lay between the germline ends. The CDR3 DNA reads as TGTGCCAGCAGTTTCCGCCTAGGTGAGGGCAATCAGCCCCAGCATTTT. Translated: CASSFRLGEGNQPQHF.

The rearrangement uses TRBV7-4 and TRBJ2-1; a weak D match, TRBD1 (5 bases). The CDR3 covers 12 residues. Germline loops: CDR1 SGHVT, CDR2 SQSDAQ. The ends were cut back, 1 base at V and 7 bases at J, with 5 bases in the middle. Here the CDR3 reads CASSLGTNEQFF. The CDR3 DNA reads as TGTGCCAGCAGCTTAGGGACAAATGAGCAGTTCTTC.

This clone has more than one count but fewer than ten. This CDR3 is also generated by other DNA sequences in the sample. The chain combines TRBV7-9 with TRBJ2-3, with 9 bases aligning to TRBD2. Losses at the gene ends were 5 bases for V and 1 base for J; bases not matched to a gene: 4. Germline CDR1 is SEHNR and CDR2 is FQNEAQ (reference sequence). This CDR3 spans 15 amino acids. The CDR3 loop is CASSLLAGGTDTQYF. Here the CDR3 DNA reads TGTGCCAGCAGCCTCTTAGCGGGAGGCACAGATACGCAGTATTTT.

This rearrangement joins TRBV5-1 to TRBJ2-3; 7 nucleotides match TRBD1. The CDR3 is made up of 15 amino acids. After removal of 1 base from V and 2 bases from J, the junction contained 4 bases not matched to a gene. The germline gives CDR1 SGHRS, CDR2 YFSETQ. In DNA form, the CDR3 reads TGCGCCAGCAGCTTGACAGGGGATCTCACAGATACGCAGTATTTT. This translates into CASSLTGDLTDTQYF.

The chain has TRBV28 and TRBJ2-5; 8 bases align to TRBD2. After removal of 2 bases from V and 0 bases from J, the junction contained 11 bases not matched to a gene. The CDR3 consists of 18 residues. Germline CDR1 MDHEN, CDR2 SYDVKM. CDR3 nucleotide sequence: TGTGCCAGCAGTTTAAGAAGAGCGGGGGACCCGTACCAAGAGACCCAGTACTTC. Translated: CASSLRRAGDPYQETQYF.

The gene calls are TRBV5-6 and TRBJ2-7, with a tentative D call TRBD1 (5 bases). Germline CDR1 SGHDT, CDR2 YYEEEE. With 4 bases removed from V and 3 bases from J, the gap between germline ends came to 11 bases. The CDR3 extends over 13 amino acids. The CDR3 sequence: CASSQTENYEQYV. The CDR3 DNA follows: TGTGCCAGCAGCCAGACAGAGAACTACGAGCAGTACGTC.

This clone was picked up one time. This chain connects TRBV7-6 to TRBJ1-2, with D unclear. Deletions cut 1 base from V and 4 bases from J, with 10 bases between. This CDR3 comprises 14 residues. The germline V gene encodes CDR1 SGHVS and CDR2 FNYEAQ. CDR3 in DNA: TGTGCCAGCAGCTTAGGGCCGGGGATCTATGGCTACACCTTC. Its protein product is CASSLGPGIYGYTF.

In its sample, this clone was seen once. V gene TRBV19 combines with J gene TRBJ2-3, with D perhaps matching TRBD1 (6 bases). V dropped 5 bases and J dropped 4 bases, with 19 bases sitting between them. CDR1 and CDR2 from the germline V gene are LNHDA and SQIVND (reference sequence). This CDR3 comprises 16 residues. Written as DNA, the CDR3 is TGTGCCAGTAGTTCGCGACAGGCAGGGGCTTCAGATACGCAGTATTTT. Amino acid sequence: CASSSRQAGASDTQYF.

The chain couples TRBV5-4 to TRBJ1-4; no reliable D call. The germline V gene encodes CDR1 SGHNT and CDR2 YYREEE (reference sequence). V shed 2 bases and J shed 7 bases, with 3 bases lying between them. The CDR3 sequence is 11 residues long. CDR3 sequence (DNA): TGTGCCAGCAGCTTCGGTGAAAAACTGTTTTTT. This encodes CASSFGEKLFF.

This CDR3 reads CASSLASTTGELFF. As DNA, the CDR3 is TGTGCCAGCAGCTTAGCGTCCACCACCGGGGAGCTGTTTTTT. The chain employs TRBV7-8 and TRBJ2-2; no reliable D call. V was shortened by 0 bases and J by 4 bases, with 6 bases between the two germline ends. CDR1 and CDR2 (germline): SGHVS, FQNEAQ. The CDR3 covers 14 residues.

The V call is TRBV9, the J call TRBJ1-2; 9 nucleotides match TRBD1. J gave up 4 bases and V 3 bases, and 7 bases lay outside the gene matches. The CDR3 sequence is 15 residues long. Per germline, CDR1 SGDLS and CDR2 YYNGEE. For the CDR3, the DNA is TGTGCCAGCAGCGCCCTCGGGACAGGGTCCTATGGCTACACCTTC. Translation: CASSALGTGSYGYTF.

This clone was seen only a few times. The chain couples TRBV5-1 to TRBJ2-1, with TRBD2 matching over 12 bases. Germline V CDR1 and CDR2: SGHRS, YFSETQ. CDR3 length: 17 amino acids. The V and J ends lost 1 base and 3 bases, in that order; junction bases with no gene match: 5. The CDR3 region is CASSLSSGGELYNEQFF. The CDR3, as DNA: TGCGCCAGCAGCTTGTCTAGCGGGGGGGAACTCTACAATGAGCAGTTCTTC. The variable domain in full, with the rest retrieved from reference TRBV5-1 and TRBJ2-1, is KAGVTQTPRYLIKTRGQQVTLSCSPISGHRSVSWYQQTPGQGLQFLFEYFSETQRNKGNFPGRFSGRQFSNSRSEMNVSTLELGDSALYLCASSLSSGGELYNEQFFGPGTRLTVL.

There are a few counts of this clone. The chain combines TRBV28 with TRBJ1-1; D remains unclear. The CDR3 is 14 amino acids. Trimming shortened V by 1 base and J by 1 base, and 7 bases separated the two germline ends. Per the germline V gene, CDR1 is MDHEN and CDR2 is SYDVKM. The CDR3 here is CASSLFVENTEAFF. The CDR3 DNA reads TGTGCCAGCAGTTTATTCGTCGAGAACACTGAAGCTTTCTTT. Combining the CDR3 with reference TRBV28 and TRBJ1-1 gives the whole variable domain DVKVTQSSRYLVKRTGEKVFLECVQDMDHENMFWYRQDPGLGLRLIYFSYDVKMKEKGDIPEGYSVSREKKERFSLILESASTNQTSMYLCASSLFVENTEAFFGQGTRLTVV.

This sequence joins TRBV11-3 and TRBJ2-1, with 9 bases that match TRBD2. The CDR3 runs to 15 residues. V shed 6 bases, J shed 2 bases, and the junction held 5 bases outside the gene matches. Germline V gives CDR1 SGHNT, CDR2 YENEEA. In DNA form, the CDR3 reads TGTGCCAGCAGTAAGCGGGGGGCCACCTACAATGAGCAGTTCTTC. Protein product: CASSKRGATYNEQFF.

A few counts support this clone. V gene TRBV19 combines with J gene TRBJ2-7; D tentatively fits TRBD1 or TRBD2 (6 bases each). Trimming removed 3 bases at V and 7 bases at J, with 19 bases between. CDR1 and CDR2 (germline): LNHDA, SQIVND (reference sequence). The CDR3 is 15 residues long. CDR3: CASSIAGGYVLEQYF. CDR3 sequence (DNA): TGTGCCAGTAGTATCGCCGGGGGCTACGTCTTGGAGCAGTACTTC.

This sequence joins TRBV11-2 and TRBJ1-1, with unresolved D. Germline V gene lookup returns CDR1 SGHAT and CDR2 FQNNGV. The CDR3 is made up of 12 amino acids. V shed 1 base and J shed 11 bases, with 11 bases lying between them. The DNA of the CDR3 is TGTGCCAGCAGCTTAGGAGTAACGTCCGCTTTCTTT. Residues: CASSLGVTSAFF.

The chain uses TRBV9 and TRBJ2-1; unclear D gene. This CDR3 has 15 residues. CDR1 is SGDLS and CDR2 is YYNGEE in the germline V gene. With 1 base removed from V and 2 bases from J, the gap between germline ends came to 10 bases. This CDR3 is CASSVNPEAYNEQFF. CDR3 nucleotide sequence: TGTGCCAGCAGCGTAAACCCCGAAGCCTACAATGAGCAGTTCTTC. Variable domain in full (rest from reference TRBV9 and TRBJ2-1): DSGVTQTPKHLITATGQRVTLRCSPRSGDLSVYWYQQSLDQGLQFLIQYYNGEERAKGNILERFSAQQFPDLHSELNLSSLELGDSALYFCASSVNPEAYNEQFFGPGTRLTVL.

The chain employs TRBV5-1 and TRBJ2-7; perhaps TRBD1 as D (7 bases). In germline, CDR1 is SGHRS, CDR2 YFSETQ. V was pared by 0 bases and J by 4 bases, with 11 bases between. CDR3 length: 14 amino acids. The CDR3 loop is CASSLASGGYEQYV. CDR3 nucleotides: TGCGCCAGCAGCTTGGCGTCAGGGGGGTACGAGCAGTACGTC.

This clone was found a few times. The rearrangement links TRBV9 to TRBJ2-5, with 10 nucleotides matching TRBD2. J was trimmed by 0 bases and V by 3 bases; bases with no gene match: 5. CDR3 length equals 16 residues. Germline loops: CDR1 SGDLS, CDR2 YYNGEE. CDR3 loop: CASSGSGGTYQETQYF. The CDR3, as DNA: TGTGCCAGCAGCGGTAGCGGGGGGACCTACCAAGAGACCCAGTACTTC.

The V gene is TRBV7-9, the J gene TRBJ2-2; 7 bases map to TRBD2. Germline CDR1 is SEHNR and CDR2 is FQNEAQ (reference sequence). V gave up 5 bases and J gave up 2 bases; unmatched junction bases: 8. The length of the CDR3 is 16 residues. The chain's CDR3 is CASSPQERGNTGELFF. The CDR3 DNA follows: TGTGCCAGCAGCCCCCAGGAGCGGGGCAACACCGGGGAGCTGTTTTTT.

This chain links TRBV9 with TRBJ2-1, with D possibly being TRBD2 (6 bases). The CDR3 sequence is 15 residues long. V was pared by 2 bases and J by 4 bases, with 13 bases between. The germline gives CDR1 SGDLS, CDR2 YYNGEE. The CDR3 coding sequence is TGTGCCAGCAGCGTGGAGGGATCAAAATACAATGAGCAGTTCTTC. Its protein is CASSVEGSKYNEQFF.